A single sample is the source of the 28 T cell receptor beta chains below, sequenced in a study of neurological immune-mediated disorders. TCRdb fed the 5' RACE reads into MiXCR, producing one record per CDR3 protein. The repertoire holds about 39,000 distinct CDR3 sequences, with around 7.2% as singletons. Input material: CD4+ T cells from blood. The source of these receptors is a man aged 50-60 years in good health.

In this sample, this clonotype turned up many times. The J gene is TRBJ2-7, the V gene TRBV7-6, with 12 bases identical to TRBD2. This CDR3 spans 15 amino acids. Germline CDR1 and CDR2: SGHVS and FNYEAQ. J was trimmed by 1 base and V by 6 bases; bases with no gene match: 4. The CDR3 DNA reads TGTGCCAGCAGACGACTAGCGGGAGCGTCCTACGAGCAGTACTTC. Translated, it gives CASRRLAGASYEQYF.

This clonotype came up many times. The gene calls are TRBV20-1 and TRBJ2-5, with 10 bases identical to TRBD2. With 5 bases clipped from V and 3 bases from J, the junction kept 3 bases outside the gene matches. The CDR3 runs to 13 residues. The germline CDR1 and CDR2 sequences are DFQATT and SNEGSKA (reference sequence). CDR3 bases: TGCAGTGCTGGACTAGCGGAGAAAGAGACCCAGTACTTC. It codes for CSAGLAEKETQYF.

This clonotype showed up many times. The chain is built from TRBV20-1 and TRBJ2-3; perhaps TRBD2 as D (5 bases). The CDR3 consists of 12 residues. Germline V CDR1 and CDR2: DFQATT, SNEGSKA (reference sequence). In nucleotides, the CDR3 is TGCAGAGTGACGGGGAGCACAGATACGCAGTATTTT. Translated: CRVTGSTDTQYF.

This clonotype showed up many times. V gene TRBV6-2 or TRBV6-3 combines with J gene TRBJ2-7; D may be TRBD1 or TRBD2 (5 bases each). There are 15 residues in the CDR3. Germline CDR1 and CDR2: MNHEY and SVGEGT. Between the trimmed V and J ends, which lost 6 bases and 6 bases, there was a span of 21 bases. The CDR3 sequence is CASSALPGPLGEQYF. The CDR3 region has the DNA TGTGCCAGCAGCGCCCTACCGGGACCCCTGGGCGAGCAGTACTTC.

This clonotype was seen repeatedly, ten times or more. The chain carries TRBV2 and TRBJ2-3; no firm D call. V lost 4 bases to trimming and J lost 2 bases, with 7 bases between them. The CDR3 spans 13 residues. Germline CDR1 and CDR2: SNHLY and FYNNEI. This CDR3 is CASSAVDTDTQYF. DNA of the CDR3: TGTGCCAGCAGTGCGGTTGACACAGATACGCAGTATTTT.

This clonotype was seen ten or more times. The CDR3 sequence: CSASPKISGTQYF. CDR3 sequence (DNA): TGCAGTGCTAGTCCGAAGATATCGGGTACGCAGTATTTT. V usage is TRBV20-1 and J usage is TRBJ2-3; D is uncertain. The CDR3 length is 13 residues. CDR1 and CDR2 (germline): DFQATT, SNEGSKA (reference sequence). The V gene lost 3 bases and the J gene lost 8 bases, with 15 bases spanning the gap.

This clonotype was found many times. This chain joins TRBV20-1 and TRBJ2-7, with TRBD2 matching 9 bases. The CDR3 length is 16 residues. Per the germline V gene, CDR1 is DFQATT and CDR2 is SNEGSKA (reference sequence). V lost 6 bases, J lost 3 bases, and 15 bases stayed unmatched. CDR3 protein: CSAPRPGTSRIYEQYF. CDR3 sequence (DNA): TGCAGTGCGCCCCGACCCGGGACTAGCAGAATCTACGAGCAGTACTTC.

This clonotype has a count of ten or more. The V call is TRBV7-9, the J call TRBJ2-2; D may be TRBD2 (6 bases). The CDR3 has 16 amino acids. V was trimmed by 6 bases and J by 4 bases, leaving 18 bases between them. Germline lookup yields CDR1 SEHNR and CDR2 FQNEAQ (reference sequence). The CDR3 sequence: CASRPIRGSGTGELFF. In DNA form, the CDR3 reads TGTGCCAGCAGACCTATCCGGGGTAGCGGCACCGGGGAGCTGTTTTTT.

This clonotype appeared many times. This sequence joins TRBV6-5 and TRBJ2-7; either TRBD1 or TRBD2 may fit D (6 bases each). Germline CDR1 reads MNHEY; CDR2 reads SVGAGI. The V end was cut by 5 bases, the J end by 0 bases, with 14 bases between. This CDR3 region has 15 residues. This CDR3 reads CASSEDGGRSYEQYF. Written as DNA, the CDR3 is TGTGCCAGCAGTGAGGATGGGGGGCGCTCCTACGAGCAGTACTTC.

This clonotype was counted ten times or more. The V gene is TRBV7-6, the J gene TRBJ2-4; 10 bases are shared with TRBD2. The CDR3 sequence is 19 residues long. V lost 4 bases to trimming and J lost 1 base; unmatched junction nucleotides: 13. Germline CDR1 reads SGHVS; CDR2 reads FNYEAQ. CDR3 region: CASSSVGSGRPEAKNIQYF. CDR3 in DNA: TGTGCCAGCAGCTCCGTAGGTAGCGGGAGGCCGGAGGCCAAAAACATTCAGTACTTC.

Only one count was recorded for this clonotype. The chain carries TRBV10-3 and TRBJ2-5; the D is unclear. Deletions cut 5 bases from V and 5 bases from J, with 12 bases between. The germline CDR1 and CDR2 sequences are ENHRY and SYGVKD. This CDR3 region has 13 residues. The CDR3 region has the DNA TGTGCCATCAGTCTAGTGGAAGGGGAGACCCAGTACTTC. It codes for CAISLVEGETQYF.

The table lists this clonotype with many counts. The V gene is TRBV20-1, the J gene TRBJ2-1, with 8 positions matching TRBD2. Germline-derived CDR1 and CDR2 are DFQATT and SNEGSKA (reference sequence). The CDR3 sequence is 16 residues long. After removal of 0 bases from V and 4 bases from J, the junction contained 8 bases not matched to a gene. CDR3 nucleotide sequence: TGCAGTGCTAGAGAAGGGAGGGCTAGCGGGTACAATGAGCAGTTCTTC. Amino acids: CSAREGRASGYNEQFF.

This clonotype occurred many times. The CDR3 region is CASSPWTRSSGNTIYF. In DNA form, the CDR3 reads TGTGCCAGCTCACCTTGGACTAGAAGCTCTGGAAACACCATATATTTT. The chain carries TRBV18 and TRBJ1-3; D gene uncertain. The V and J ends lost 3 bases and 0 bases respectively, with 12 bases between them. CDR3 length equals 16 residues. CDR1 is KGHSH, CDR2 LQKENI, per germline.

This clonotype was picked up many times. The V call is TRBV3-1, the J call TRBJ2-7; TRBD2 might be the D (6 bases). V gave up 5 bases and J gave up 6 bases, with 14 bases separating them. The CDR3 length is 13 residues. Germline-derived CDR1 and CDR2 are LGHDT and YNNKEL (reference sequence). For the CDR3, the DNA is TGTGCCAGCAGCTCCCAGGAGGGGTCCGAGCAGTACTTC. It specifies CASSSQEGSEQYF.

V gene TRBV6-5 combines with J gene TRBJ2-1; 8 bases agree with TRBD2. J lost 3 bases, V lost 11 bases, and 6 bases had no gene match. Germline V CDR1 and CDR2: MNHEY, SVGAGI. CDR3 length equals 13 residues. This CDR3 is CAGASGLYNEQFF. The CDR3 nucleotides read TGTGCCGGGGCTAGCGGGCTCTACAATGAGCAGTTCTTC.

The V call is TRBV27, the J call TRBJ2-5, with TRBD1 as a possible D gene (6 bases). V lost 2 bases and J lost 5, with 12 bases in between. Germline CDR1 MNHEY, CDR2 SMNVEV (reference sequence). CDR3 length equals 14 residues. The CDR3 coding sequence is TGTGCCAGCAGTTTACAGGGGTCGTTGGAGACCCAGTACTTC. Its translation: CASSLQGSLETQYF.

Many counts were recorded for this clonotype. V is TRBV28 and J is TRBJ2-5; D may match TRBD1 or TRBD2 (5 bases each). CDR3 length: 14 amino acids. Germline V CDR1 and CDR2: MDHEN, SYDVKM. The V and J ends lost 7 bases and 5 bases respectively, with 17 bases between them. CDR3 coding DNA: TGTGCCAGCAACCTCGGAGGCCCAGGGGAGACCCAGTACTTC. This sequence encodes CASNLGGPGETQYF.

This clonotype was seen ten or more times. The J gene is TRBJ2-1, the V gene TRBV5-1; 11 bases fit TRBD2. Germline CDR1 SGHRS, CDR2 YFSETQ. Germline trimming cut 3 bases from V and 2 bases from J; bases unmatched to any gene: 1. The CDR3 totals 15 residues. CDR3 amino acids: CASSSGLAAYNEQFF. The CDR3 bases are TGCGCCAGCAGCTCGGGACTAGCGGCCTACAATGAGCAGTTCTTC.

This clonotype showed up many times. The chain links TRBV20-1 to TRBJ2-3; 9 positions agree with TRBD2. Per germline, CDR1 DFQATT and CDR2 SNEGSKA (reference sequence). This CDR3 is 20 amino acids long. The junction had 17 bases not matched to a gene; V was cut back by 0 bases and J by 1 base. The CDR3 loop reads CSARDLLRAGGPPGTDTQYF. The CDR3 DNA follows: TGCAGTGCTAGAGATCTATTAAGGGCGGGAGGGCCGCCGGGCACAGATACGCAGTATTTT.

This clonotype was detected ten times or more. The genes are TRBV7-9 and TRBJ2-3, with D hard to call. V was cut by 5 bases and J by 10 bases, with 16 bases left in between. Germline CDR1 and CDR2: SEHNR and FQNEAQ (reference sequence). The CDR3 length is 13 residues. This chain's CDR3 is CASSQQRATPQYF. The CDR3 DNA sequence: TGTGCCAGCAGCCAACAAAGGGCTACCCCGCAGTATTTT.

There are many counts of this clonotype. The rearrangement joins TRBV7-2 to TRBJ2-1, with unresolved D. In germline, CDR1 is SGHTA, CDR2 FQGNSA. V was pared by 7 bases and J by 7 bases, with 17 bases between. The CDR3 has 14 amino acids. The CDR3 loop is CASTLGMARNEQFF. DNA for the CDR3: TGTGCCAGCACCCTGGGAATGGCGCGGAATGAGCAGTTCTTC.

This clonotype was found many times. CDR3 protein: CASTLAGWTGELFF. The CDR3 region has the DNA TGTGCCAGCACCCTAGCGGGATGGACCGGGGAGCTGTTTTTT. This chain links TRBV11-2 with TRBJ2-2; 9 bases map to TRBD2. Germline loops: CDR1 SGHAT, CDR2 FQNNGV. This CDR3 is built from 14 residues. Losses at the gene ends were 7 bases for V and 5 bases for J; bases not matched to a gene: 5.

This clonotype was seen repeatedly, ten times or more. This chain connects TRBV5-5 to TRBJ2-2; D may be TRBD1 (6 bases). The ends were cut back, 3 bases at V and 1 base at J, with 13 bases in the middle. CDR3 length equals 16 residues. Germline loops: CDR1 SGHKS, CDR2 YYEKEE (reference sequence). DNA of the CDR3: TGTGCCAGCAGCTCAAGGGACATCTGGAACACCGGGGAGCTGTTTTTT. Translated, it gives CASSSRDIWNTGELFF. Full variable domain (remainder filled in from reference TRBV5-5 and TRBJ2-2): DAGVTQSPTHLIKTRGQQVTLRCSPISGHKSVSWYQQVLGQGPQFIFQYYEKEERGRGNFPDRFSARQFPNYSSELNVNALLLGDSALYLCASSSRDIWNTGELFFGEGSRLTVL.

This clonotype was detected ten times or more. The gene calls are TRBV29-1 and TRBJ2-7; TRBD2 is a possible D gene (6 bases). The CDR3 consists of 13 residues. The V end lost 5 bases, the J end lost 3 bases, and 14 bases lay between the germline ends. The germline V gene has CDR1 SQVTM and CDR2 ANQGSEA. The CDR3 loop reads CSVSPRGYYEQYF. In DNA form, the CDR3 reads TGCAGCGTTTCCCCGCGGGGCTACTACGAGCAGTACTTC.

This chain connects TRBV7-2 to TRBJ2-7, with 10 nucleotides matching TRBD2. CDR3 length equals 15 residues. V lost 5 bases to trimming and J lost 6 bases; unmatched junction nucleotides: 10. The germline V gene has CDR1 SGHTA and CDR2 FQGNSA. CDR3 coding DNA: TGTGCCAGCAGCCCAGGGCGGGGACTAGCGCGCGAGCAGTACTTC. It yields the protein CASSPGRGLAREQYF.

This clonotype came up many times. V usage is TRBV5-1 and J usage is TRBJ2-7; 12 bases fit TRBD2. The CDR3 has 15 residues. Unmatched junction bases numbered 4, after V lost 4 bases and J lost 2 bases. Germline V gene lookup returns CDR1 SGHRS and CDR2 YFSETQ. The CDR3 is CASSPRTSGAYEQYF. DNA for the CDR3: TGCGCCAGCAGCCCCCGGACTAGCGGGGCCTACGAGCAGTACTTC.

Many counts were recorded for this clonotype. V gene TRBV20-1 combines with J gene TRBJ2-7; 10 bases line up with TRBD1. There are 14 residues in the CDR3. V was pared by 4 bases and J by 3 bases, with 6 bases of the junction left unmatched. In germline, CDR1 is DFQATT, CDR2 SNEGSKA (reference sequence). The CDR3 DNA is TGCAGTGCTACAGGACAGGGGGGAAACTACGAGCAGTACTTC. It specifies CSATGQGGNYEQYF.

This clonotype was seen only a few times. The chain employs TRBV10-3 and TRBJ2-5; either TRBD1 or TRBD2 may fit D (5 bases each). Germline V CDR1 and CDR2: ENHRY, SYGVKD. The CDR3 loop spans 14 amino acids. Trimming left V 2 bases short and J 5 bases short, with 12 bases between. CDR3 coding DNA: TGTGCCATCAGTGAGCATCAGGGAGCCGAGACCCAGTACTTC. Protein: CAISEHQGAETQYF.